These 10 T cell receptor beta chains were all obtained from the same sample, sequenced in a study of T cell repertoires in cytomegalovirus infection (dated by TCRdb to between 2019 and 2020). Sequencing relied on an Illumina HiSeq 1500. TCRdb applied fastp at Q25 and MiXCR to the public reads, then kept only in-frame beta chains. Each entry merges the rows of one CDR3 protein and shows their most common DNA and genes. In all, the sample holds roughly 100,000 distinct CDR3 sequences, and approximately 15% of those were seen once. The top ten constitute about 8.8% of the sample. Material: PBMCs. Receptors were obtained from a human donor in good health (CMV status not recorded). Some clones in this sample may be carry-over from other donors' samples.

In this sample, this clonotype turned up a few times. The chain uses TRBV4-3 and TRBJ2-3; unclear D gene. The CDR3 contains 15 residues. The germline CDR1 and CDR2 sequences are LGHNA and YSLEER. Trimming stripped 0 bases from V and 5 bases from J, with 12 bases between. The CDR3 reads CASSQERLMGDTQYF. In DNA form, the CDR3 reads TGCGCCAGCAGCCAAGAGCGGTTAATGGGAGATACGCAGTATTTT.

This clonotype has a count of ten or more. The rearrangement links TRBV7-9 to TRBJ2-5; D remains unclear. CDR1 and CDR2 (germline): SEHNR, FQNEAQ (reference sequence). V lost 2 bases to trimming and J lost 5 bases, with 3 bases between them. The CDR3 has 11 amino acids. The CDR3 is CASSLLETQYF. The CDR3 DNA reads TGTGCCAGCAGCTTATTGGAGACCCAGTACTTC.

In this sample, this clonotype turned up a few times. The gene calls are TRBV28 and TRBJ2-5, with TRBD2 as a possible D gene (6 bases). This CDR3 is built from 15 residues. CDR1 is MDHEN, CDR2 SYDVKM, per germline. V lost 3 bases to trimming and J lost 4 bases, with 15 bases between them. The CDR3 DNA reads TGTGCCAGCAGTTTGAGAGGCTACGGGGGAGAGACCCAGTACTTC. It yields the protein CASSLRGYGGETQYF. Full variable domain (rest looked up from reference TRBV28 and TRBJ2-5): DVKVTQSSRYLVKRTGEKVFLECVQDMDHENMFWYRQDPGLGLRLIYFSYDVKMKEKGDIPEGYSVSREKKERFSLILESASTNQTSMYLCASSLRGYGGETQYFGPGTRLLVL.

This clonotype was detected ten times or more. V usage is TRBV7-3 and J usage is TRBJ2-3, with 8 bases aligning to TRBD1. V shed 4 bases and J 5 bases; nucleotides not matched to a gene: 5. The CDR3 totals 14 residues. Germline V gene data show CDR1 as SGHTA and CDR2 as FQGTGA. The CDR3 DNA sequence: TGTGCCAGCAGCTCCCAGGGGGCGGGAGATACGCAGTATTTT. It codes for CASSSQGAGDTQYF.

This clonotype was recorded many times. The chain is built from TRBV7-2 and TRBJ1-2; weak D call: TRBD1 (5 bases). The CDR3 consists of 14 residues. The V gene lost 0 bases and the J gene lost 2 bases, with 7 bases spanning the gap. Germline CDR1 is SGHTA and CDR2 is FQGNSA. In DNA, the CDR3 is TGTGCCAGCAGCTTAGCAGGGACGAACTATGGCTACACCTTC. Translating it yields CASSLAGTNYGYTF. Together with reference TRBV7-2 and TRBJ1-2, the CDR3 gives the full variable domain: GAGVSQSPSNKVTEKGKDVELRCDPISGHTALYWYRQSLGQGLEFLIYFQGNSAPDKSGLPSDRFSAERTGGSVSTLTIQRTQQEDSAVYLCASSLAGTNYGYTFGSGTRLTVV.

With respect to this clonotype: A clone one base away is much larger, so this may be a read error. V and J are TRBV6-8 and TRBJ2-5; weak D call: TRBD2 (7 bases). The CDR3 extends over 16 amino acids. Germline CDR1 reads MNHGY; CDR2 reads SAAAGT. The DNA of the CDR3 is TGTGCCAGCAGTTACTCGAGCCCGGGGGCGGGAGAGGCCCAGTACTTC. Protein sequence: CASSYSSPGAGEAQYF.

This clonotype was recorded at least ten times. The chain employs TRBV7-3 and TRBJ2-3; 8 bases line up with TRBD2. This CDR3 contains 16 residues. V lost 5 bases to trimming and J lost 3 bases; unmatched junction nucleotides: 10. Per the germline V gene, CDR1 is SGHTA and CDR2 is FQGTGA. The CDR3 reads CASSPGTSPLTDTQYF. CDR3 coding DNA: TGTGCCAGCAGCCCCGGGACTAGTCCCCTAACAGATACGCAGTATTTT.

Only a few counts were recorded for this clonotype. The chain couples TRBV19 to TRBJ1-1, with D hard to call. With 1 base removed from V and 2 bases from J, the gap between germline ends came to 14 bases. CDR1 LNHDA and CDR2 SQIVND come from the germline V gene (reference sequence). The CDR3 has 16 amino acids. The DNA of the CDR3 is TGTGCCAGTAGTATAGTCGGAAGGGATGGAAACACTGAAGCTTTCTTT. It specifies CASSIVGRDGNTEAFF.

This clonotype was observed a handful of times. The chain has TRBV19 and TRBJ1-5, with a weak D call TRBD1 (5 bases). The CDR3 runs to 14 residues. Germline lookup yields CDR1 LNHDA and CDR2 SQIVND (reference sequence). The germline V and J ends were trimmed by 5 bases and 1 base, with 9 bases remaining between them. In DNA, the CDR3 is TGTGCCAGTAGTTGGGGGGAAAGCAATCAGCCCCAGCATTTT. Encoded protein: CASSWGESNQPQHF.

This clonotype was observed a few times. The chain recombines TRBV2 with TRBJ1-2; D is ambiguous. The ends were cut back, 6 bases at V and 4 bases at J, with 9 bases in the middle. The CDR3 covers 12 residues. Germline V gene sequence: CDR1 SNHLY, CDR2 FYNNEI. Written as DNA, the CDR3 is TGTGCCAGCAGGGGTCCGTCCTATGGCTACACCTTC. Protein sequence: CASRGPSYGYTF.